This TCR beta chain was obtained from a study of T-cell memory formation after mild COVID-19. The study, taken as a whole, reports: Day 15 to 85 contracting clones showed balanced CD4/CD8; day 15 to 37 expanders favored CD4+.

5'RACE, which relied on constant-segment primers, yielded TCR alpha and TCR beta cDNA libraries carrying sample barcodes and UMIs. MiXCR was run by TCRdb on the 5' RACE reads, yielding one entry per CDR3 protein. In the table there are 300,000 to 400,000 distinct CDR3 sequences, 10% to 15% of which are singletons. In its sample, this clonotype was seen a few times. Antigen specificity is unknown. Sequencing was done on a sample of PBMCs or a T cell subset sorted from them (not recorded which). The origin of this receptor is a young man who had mild COVID-19 (a few samples of this study predate the infection). Cell type and time point are not known.

CDR3 sequence reads: CASSALSYNEQFF. CDR3 nucleotide sequence: TGTGCCAGCAGCGCTCTCTCCTACAATGAGCAGTTCTTC. The V and J genes are TRBV9 and TRBJ2-1; D gene ambiguous. The germline V gene has CDR1 SGDLS and CDR2 YYNGEE. This CDR3 contains 13 residues. Deletions cut 3 bases from V and 0 bases from J, with 4 bases between.